This TCR beta chain was observed in a study of OX40 agonist ivuxolimab in advanced cancers. Study-level findings and limits: CD8+ T cells (on average) carried more expanded clones than CD4+ T cells. Both CD4+ and CD8+ T cell populations in blood had undergone clonal expansion by week 6 at 0.1 to 3.0 mg/kg.

Trimming removed 7 bases from V and 1 base from J; junction bases left unmatched: 4. CDR1 and CDR2 (germline): SNHLY, FYNNEI. This CDR3 is 13 amino acids long. Patients were ruled out by autoimmune disease history or systemic immunosuppression. Sampled blood was obtained at baseline, cycle 4 day 1, and cycle 7 day 1. Concerning this clone: Its target is unknown.

The assay was immunoSEQ multiplex PCR, and TCRdb's table has in-frame clones only and misses some. The repertoire holds around 82,000 clones, with less than 90% as singletons. This sequence joins TRBV2 and TRBJ2-7, with TRBD2 identical over 7 bases. The sequences come from CD4+ or CD8+ T cells sorted from blood, collected in a trial of the OX40 agonist ivuxolimab. The receptor comes from an adult with an advanced solid tumor such as melanoma, head and neck, liver or kidney cancer. CDR3 region: CASTPSGSYEQYF. The CDR3 DNA reads as TGTGCCAGCACGCCTAGCGGATCCTACGAGCAGTACTTC.